What follows are 32 T cell receptor beta chains derived from one specimen sequenced in a study of beta chain features in type 1 diabetes. Study-level findings and limits: There was a moderate but significant shortening of TCRB CDR3s in all four CD4+ subsets of Type 1 diabetes patients.

These receptors' targets are unknown. All of the isolated RNA was reverse transcribed, so expressed TCRB transcripts were sequenced. Clones were sequenced by immunoSEQ multiplex PCR, and TCRdb holds only the in-frame ones, with some missing. The sample records about 390,000 clones, around 10% being singletons. The source material was central memory CD4+ T cells from blood. These receptors all stem from a man aged 30 to 39 with type 1 diabetes.

The rearrangement links TRBV7-2 to TRBJ2-2; the D gene is possibly TRBD2 (5 bases). Germline loops: CDR1 SGHTA, CDR2 FQGNSA. Trimming removed 10 bases at V and 7 bases at J, with 13 bases between. The CDR3 length is 12 residues. CDR3 amino acids: CATAGIFGELFF. The CDR3 nucleotides read TGTGCCACCGCCGGGATTTTCGGGGAGCTGTTTTTT.

This clone has just a few counts. The chain carries TRBV27 and TRBJ2-7; 8 bases map to TRBD2. Germline values: CDR1 MNHEY, CDR2 SMNVEV (reference sequence). The CDR3 is 15 amino acids. V was pared by 6 bases and J by 2 bases, with 9 bases of the junction left unmatched. The CDR3 nucleotides are TGTGCCAGCAGCCTCGGGGGGGGCCTGACCTACGAGCAGTACTTC. Protein sequence: CASSLGGGLTYEQYF.

The chain employs TRBV28 and TRBJ1-5; no definite D call. In germline, CDR1 is MDHEN, CDR2 SYDVKM. The V gene lost 6 bases and the J gene lost 9 bases, with 9 bases spanning the gap. There are 11 residues in the CDR3. CDR3 protein: CASRTGSPQHF. The CDR3 DNA is TGTGCCAGCAGGACTGGATCGCCCCAGCATTTT.

V gene TRBV7-2 combines with J gene TRBJ2-1; 8 bases align to TRBD2. V gave up 1 base and J gave up 6 bases; unmatched junction bases: 11. In germline, CDR1 is SGHTA, CDR2 FQGNSA. The CDR3 covers 17 residues. The CDR3 sequence: CASSLETSGAPGNEQFF. The CDR3 DNA sequence: TGTGCCAGCAGCTTAGAAACTAGCGGAGCCCCGGGCAATGAGCAGTTCTTC.

The V and J genes are TRBV6-1 and TRBJ2-7; TRBD1 aligns across 10 bases. The CDR3 contains 13 residues. Unmatched junction bases numbered 8, after V lost 8 bases and J lost 7 bases. In germline, CDR1 is MNHNS, CDR2 SASEGT. For the CDR3, the DNA is TGTGCCAGCGGGGGACAGGGGCACACGGAGCAGTACTTC. Translation: CASGGQGHTEQYF.

This clone was counted only a few times. V and J are TRBV5-6 and TRBJ2-3, with D uncertain. The CDR3 covers 13 residues. Between the trimmed V and J ends, which lost 4 bases and 1 base, there was a span of 7 bases. Per germline, CDR1 SGHDT and CDR2 YYEEEE. The CDR3 loop reads CASSDVGTDTQYF. The CDR3 region has the DNA TGTGCCAGCAGCGACGTGGGCACAGATACGCAGTATTTT.

This sequence joins TRBV6-5 and TRBJ2-4, with D perhaps TRBD1 (5 bases). CDR1 is MNHEY, CDR2 SVGAGI, per germline. The length of the CDR3 is 15 residues. V lost 0 bases and J 1 base, leaving 7 bases between the germline ends. The CDR3 sequence is CASSYSPGAKNIQYF. In DNA, the CDR3 is TGTGCCAGCAGTTACTCACCAGGGGCCAAAAACATTCAGTACTTC.

This chain connects TRBV7-9 to TRBJ2-3, with 7 bases identical to TRBD2. The V gene's germline CDR1 is SEHNR and CDR2 FQNEAQ (reference sequence). Trimming took 2 bases from V and 5 from J; bases not matched to a gene: 10. This CDR3 is built from 16 residues. DNA for the CDR3: TGTGCCAGCAGCTTAAGCGGTTTGGCTAGCGGAGATACGCAGTATTTT. Amino acids: CASSLSGLASGDTQYF.

This clone has more than one count but fewer than ten. As DNA, the CDR3 is TGTGCCAGCAGCTGGAGGGTAGCGGGACCGGCCGATGAGCAGTTCTTC. It encodes CASSWRVAGPADEQFF. The chain carries TRBV7-9 and TRBJ2-1, with 8 bases fitting TRBD2. The V segment lost 4 bases and the J segment 8 bases; nucleotides outside the gene matches: 13. Germline V gene data show CDR1 as SEHNR and CDR2 as FQNEAQ (reference sequence). CDR3 size: 16 residues.

Concerning this clone itself: Other DNA sequences in this specimen translate into the identical CDR3. CDR3 amino acids: CASSLVGQGFSSTDTQYF. The CDR3 DNA follows: TGTGCCAGCAGCTTGGTTGGACAGGGGTTTTCTAGCACAGATACGCAGTATTTT. J is TRBJ2-3 and V is TRBV5-6, with TRBD1 matching over 9 bases. The V and J ends lost 0 bases and 0 bases, in that order; junction bases with no gene match: 8. The CDR3 is 18 residues long. Germline V lookup: CDR1 SGHDT, CDR2 YYEEEE.

The chain employs TRBV29-1 and TRBJ2-1; 11 bases line up with TRBD2. Germline V gives CDR1 SQVTM, CDR2 ANQGSEA. The CDR3 spans 17 residues. V trimming: 4 bases; J trimming: 1 base; junction bases outside the gene matches: 9. The CDR3 DNA reads TGCAGCGTTGTTTTTAGCGGGAGGGCCGGGTCCTACAATGAGCAGTTCTTC. Protein product: CSVVFSGRAGSYNEQFF.

This clone occurred a few times. The chain has TRBV11-2 and TRBJ1-1; no clear D gene. Between the trimmed V and J ends, which lost 5 bases and 3 bases, there was a span of 13 bases. The CDR3 is made up of 14 amino acids. Germline CDR1 is SGHAT and CDR2 is FQNNGV. Here the CDR3 reads CASSRTRDHTEAFF. In DNA, the CDR3 is TGTGCCAGCAGCCGCACCCGAGATCACACTGAAGCTTTCTTT.

A few counts support this clone. This sequence joins TRBV7-3 and TRBJ2-5, with 8 bases identical to TRBD1. This CDR3 is 16 amino acids long. Losses at the gene ends were 2 bases for V and 4 bases for J; bases not matched to a gene: 9. The germline V gene encodes CDR1 SGHTA and CDR2 FQGTGA. CDR3: CASSLGGGTGGETQYF. CDR3 in DNA: TGTGCCAGCAGCTTAGGAGGGGGGACAGGAGGAGAGACCCAGTACTTC. The entire variable domain, with the rest obtained from reference TRBV7-3 and TRBJ2-5, is as follows: GAGVSQTPSNKVTEKGKYVELRCDPISGHTALYWYRQSLGQGPEFLIYFQGTGAADDSGLPNDRFFAVRPEGSVSTLKIQRTERGDSAVYLCASSLGGGTGGETQYFGPGTRLLVL.

The chain is built from TRBV7-9 and TRBJ1-4; tentatively, D is TRBD1 (5 bases). V lost 4 bases and J 2 bases, leaving 14 bases between the germline ends. In germline, CDR1 is SEHNR, CDR2 FQNEAQ (reference sequence). This CDR3 contains 16 residues. CDR3 in DNA: TGTGCCAGCAGCTCCCGGGGGGGTTTCACTAATGAAAAACTGTTTTTT. This sequence encodes CASSSRGGFTNEKLFF. The full variable domain, with the rest looked up from reference TRBV7-9 and TRBJ1-4, is DTGVSQNPRHKITKRGQNVTFRCDPISEHNRLYWYRQTLGQGPEFLTYFQNEAQLEKSRLLSDRFSAERPKGSFSTLEIQRTEQGDSAMYLCASSSRGGFTNEKLFFGSGTQLSVL.

CDR3 DNA sequence: TGTGCCAGCAGTGAAAGACAGGGGCTATCTAGCACAGATACGCAGTATTTT. Residues: CASSERQGLSSTDTQYF. The chain uses TRBV6-1 and TRBJ2-3; TRBD1 matches 8 bases. The CDR3 is made up of 17 amino acids. The V and J ends lost 2 bases and 0 bases, in that order; junction bases with no gene match: 7. Germline V lookup: CDR1 MNHNS, CDR2 SASEGT.

This clone has at least ten counts. The chain links TRBV23-1 to TRBJ1-1; D is undetermined. TRBV23-1 is sorted into the ORF group, with uncertain function. This CDR3 is 16 amino acids long. Trimming stripped 3 bases from V and 2 bases from J, with 16 bases between. CDR3 DNA: TGCGCCAGCAGTCAGGCGTGGGATACAGCAAACACTGAAGCTTTCTTT. This encodes CASSQAWDTANTEAFF.

This clone was counted between two and nine times. The rearrangement uses TRBV18 and TRBJ2-7, with D possibly called TRBD1 or TRBD2 (5 bases each). The V gene's germline CDR1 is KGHSH and CDR2 LQKENI. The CDR3 has 17 residues. Trimming removed 1 base at V and 6 bases at J, with 22 bases between. The CDR3 here is CASSPRAGTQGEVEQYF. The CDR3 DNA is TGTGCCAGCTCACCACGGGCGGGTACTCAGGGAGAGGTCGAGCAGTACTTC.

This clone has at least ten counts. V and J are TRBV6-1 and TRBJ1-5; D may be TRBD1 (5 bases). Germline V gene data show CDR1 as MNHNS and CDR2 as SASEGT. V lost 0 bases and J lost 3, with 9 bases in between. This CDR3 contains 15 residues. The CDR3 region is CASSEAGRDNQPQHF. CDR3 nucleotide sequence: TGTGCCAGCAGTGAAGCGGGACGGGACAATCAGCCCCAGCATTTT.

The sample holds a few counts of this clone. The chain recombines TRBV14 with TRBJ2-3, with D unclear. The V gene's germline CDR1 is SGHDN and CDR2 FVKESK. CDR3 size: 12 residues. The V end was cut by 4 bases, the J end by 8 bases, with 10 bases between. CDR3 in DNA: TGTGCCAGCAGCCCGTCTAGTGTTACGCAGTATTTT. Amino acids: CASSPSSVTQYF.

V is TRBV9 and J is TRBJ2-5, with 11 bases that match TRBD2. The end of the DNA fits TRBJ2-7 better, so the J call may be wrong. The CDR3 is 16 residues long. Germline-derived CDR1 and CDR2 are SGDLS and YYNGEE. CDR3 nucleotides: TGTGCCAGCAGCCCCCAAGAACTAGCGGGGGCCTACGAGCAGTACTTC. Residues: CASSPQELAGAYEQYF.

This clone was picked up a small number of times. The chain couples TRBV5-1 to TRBJ2-6; a weak D match, TRBD1 (5 bases). V was clipped by 2 bases and J by 1 base, with 7 bases between them. The CDR3 totals 15 residues. Germline V lookup: CDR1 SGHRS, CDR2 YFSETQ. The chain's CDR3 is CASSFQGSGANVLTF. CDR3 bases: TGCGCCAGCAGCTTCCAGGGTTCTGGGGCCAACGTCCTGACTTTC.

This clone occurred a few times. The chain joins TRBV7-3 to TRBJ2-4, with 7 bases fitting TRBD1. Germline values: CDR1 SGHTA, CDR2 FQGTGA. The ends lost 3 bases at V and 7 bases at J; junction bases unmatched: 3. The CDR3 consists of 13 residues. The CDR3 reads CASSLDRYNIQYF. The DNA for the CDR3 is TGTGCCAGCAGCTTGGACAGGTATAACATTCAGTACTTC.

The gene calls are TRBV27 and TRBJ1-2; weak D call: TRBD1 (5 bases). Trimming took 1 base from V and 3 from J, leaving 9 bases between them. From germline, CDR1 is MNHEY and CDR2 SMNVEV (reference sequence). This CDR3 region has 14 residues. The CDR3 is CASSLWVGDYGYTF. DNA for the CDR3: TGTGCCAGCAGTTTATGGGTAGGGGACTATGGCTACACCTTC.

There are a few counts of this clone. The J gene is TRBJ2-7, the V gene TRBV9, with TRBD2 matching 7 bases. CDR3 length: 15 amino acids. Per the germline V gene, CDR1 is SGDLS and CDR2 is YYNGEE. With V trimmed by 0 bases and J by 3 bases, 6 bases remained unmatched. In nucleotides, the CDR3 is TGTGCCAGCAGCGTAGCTAGCGGAAATTTCTACGAGCAGTACTTC. Protein sequence: CASSVASGNFYEQYF.

This clone came up a few times. A far bigger clonotype differs at one base, so this is likely a read error. Other DNA sequences in this sample translate to the same CDR3. This chain uses TRBV4-1 with TRBJ2-1; D unclear. This CDR3 has 16 residues. CDR1 and CDR2 from the germline V gene are MGHRA and YSYEKL. V gave up 0 bases and J gave up 1 base, with 10 bases separating them. The CDR3 coding sequence is TGCGCCAGCAGCCAAGAATGGTCCGGGTCCTACAATGAGCAGTTCTTC. Its translation: CASSQEWSGSYNEQFF.

This clone was detected many times. The rearrangement uses TRBV7-2 and TRBJ1-1; 7 nucleotides line up with TRBD1. V was clipped by 5 bases and J by 8 bases; unmatched bases: 2. CDR1 and CDR2 from the germline V gene are SGHTA and FQGNSA. The CDR3 spans 11 residues. CDR3 bases: TGTGCCAGCAGCCTACAGGGGGAAGCTTTCTTT. Its protein product is CASSLQGEAFF. Together with reference TRBV7-2 and TRBJ1-1, the CDR3 gives the full variable domain: GAGVSQSPSNKVTEKGKDVELRCDPISGHTALYWYRQSLGQGLEFLIYFQGNSAPDKSGLPSDRFSAERTGGSVSTLTIQRTQQEDSAVYLCASSLQGEAFFGQGTRLTVV.

The CDR3 coding sequence is TGTGCCATCAGTTTAGGGGCGGGAGTCGACACCGGGGAGCTGTTTTTT. It is translated as CAISLGAGVDTGELFF. The gene calls are TRBV10-3 and TRBJ2-2, with TRBD2 matching over 7 bases. Trimming at V came to 5 bases and at J to 3 bases, leaving 9 bases not matched to a gene. This CDR3 region has 16 residues. The germline V gene has CDR1 ENHRY and CDR2 SYGVKD.

The rearrangement uses TRBV4-2 and TRBJ2-3; a weak D match, TRBD2 (5 bases). Trimming shortened V by 0 bases and J by 6 bases, and 10 bases separated the two germline ends. The length of the CDR3 is 14 residues. Germline values: CDR1 LGHNA, CDR2 YNFKEQ. CDR3 loop: CASSQDRGSDTQYF. CDR3 sequence (DNA): TGTGCCAGCAGCCAAGATCGTGGGAGCGATACGCAGTATTTT.

V gene TRBV7-8 combines with J gene TRBJ2-1; 7 bases are a match to TRBD2. Germline V gene data show CDR1 as SGHVS and CDR2 as FQNEAQ. The CDR3 runs to 15 residues. Unmatched junction bases numbered 8, after V lost 2 bases and J lost 7 bases. CDR3 in DNA: TGTGCCAGCAGCTTACTGCGTGGCGGGAGTAATGAGCAGTTCTTC. The encoded protein is CASSLLRGGSNEQFF.

The chain couples TRBV19 to TRBJ2-2; a possible D gene is TRBD2 (6 bases). Germline V gene sequence: CDR1 LNHDA, CDR2 SQIVND (reference sequence). The CDR3 has 16 amino acids. Trimming pared 5 bases from V and 4 bases from J, leaving 17 bases between. The CDR3 DNA follows: TGTGCCAGTAGTCAATTTGGGGGAGGTCCCACCGGGGAGCTGTTTTTT. Its protein product is CASSQFGGGPTGELFF.

This clone showed up many times. The chain has TRBV19 and TRBJ2-1; maybe TRBD1 (6 bases). The CDR3 covers 16 residues. Germline V lookup: CDR1 LNHDA, CDR2 SQIVND (reference sequence). The ends were cut back, 4 bases at V and 6 bases at J, with 19 bases in the middle. The CDR3 spells CASSSHRVMRGNEQFF. In nucleotides, the CDR3 is TGTGCCAGTAGTAGCCACAGGGTAATGAGAGGCAATGAGCAGTTCTTC.

The chain combines TRBV18 with TRBJ2-7; D is undetermined. The length of the CDR3 is 16 residues. Germline values: CDR1 KGHSH, CDR2 LQKENI. The V and J ends lost 5 bases and 1 base respectively, with 18 bases between them. This chain's CDR3 is CASSGPLRLTSYEQYF. DNA of the CDR3: TGTGCCAGCTCAGGGCCTCTAAGGTTGACATCCTACGAGCAGTACTTC.